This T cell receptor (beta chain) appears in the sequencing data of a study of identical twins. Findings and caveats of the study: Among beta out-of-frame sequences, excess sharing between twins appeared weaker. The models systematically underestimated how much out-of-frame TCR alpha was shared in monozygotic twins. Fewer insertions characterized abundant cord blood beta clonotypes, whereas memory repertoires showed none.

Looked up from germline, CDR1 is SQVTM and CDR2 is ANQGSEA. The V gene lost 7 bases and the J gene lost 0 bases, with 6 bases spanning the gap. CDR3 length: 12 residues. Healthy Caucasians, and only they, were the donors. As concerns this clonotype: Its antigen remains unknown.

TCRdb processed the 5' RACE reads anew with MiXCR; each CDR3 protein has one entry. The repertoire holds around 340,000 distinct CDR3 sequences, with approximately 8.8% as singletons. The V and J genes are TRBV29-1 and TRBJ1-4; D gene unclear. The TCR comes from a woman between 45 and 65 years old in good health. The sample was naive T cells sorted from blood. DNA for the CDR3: TGCAGCGCTTCTGCAACTAATGAAAAACTGTTTTTT. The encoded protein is CSASATNEKLFF.